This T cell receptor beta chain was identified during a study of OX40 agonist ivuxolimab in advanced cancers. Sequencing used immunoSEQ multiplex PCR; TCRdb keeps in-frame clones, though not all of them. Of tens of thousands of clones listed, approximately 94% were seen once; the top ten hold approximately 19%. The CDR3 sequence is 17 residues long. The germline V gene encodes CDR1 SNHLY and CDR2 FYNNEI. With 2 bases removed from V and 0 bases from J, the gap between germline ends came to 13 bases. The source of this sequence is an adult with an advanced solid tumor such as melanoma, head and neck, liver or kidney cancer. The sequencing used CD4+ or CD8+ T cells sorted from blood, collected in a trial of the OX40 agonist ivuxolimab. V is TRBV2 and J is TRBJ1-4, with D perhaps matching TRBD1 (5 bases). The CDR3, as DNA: TGTGCCAGCAGTGAATCCGAGGGGTCCGCAACTAATGAAAAACTGTTTTTT. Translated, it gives CASSESEGSATNEKLFF.